One and the same sample provided the 18 T cell receptor beta chains below, sequenced in a study of cytomegalovirus exposure and HLA in healthy donors. The PCR ran on 60 Vbeta and 13 Jbeta primers. The protocol was immunoSEQ multiplex PCR, while the TCRdb copy is restricted to in-frame clones and leaves out a portion. Of about 130,000 clones listed, approximately 82% are singletons. The sequenced sample was PBMCs. These receptors all stem from a boy aged 2 to 10 in good health and CMV-seronegative.

Only a few counts were recorded for this clone. The chain has TRBV5-6 and TRBJ2-7; D gene ambiguous. Trimming cost V 0 bases and J 3 bases, with 10 bases left between them. Looked up from germline, CDR1 is SGHDT and CDR2 is YYEEEE. The CDR3 consists of 14 residues. Here the CDR3 reads CASSLEHGHYEQYV. CDR3 nucleotides: TGTGCCAGCAGCTTGGAACACGGCCACTACGAGCAGTACGTC.

The rearrangement uses TRBV7-8 and TRBJ1-1, with D possibly matching TRBD1 (6 bases). V lost 5 bases and J 1 base, leaving 14 bases between the germline ends. There are 15 residues in the CDR3. The germline V gene encodes CDR1 SGHVS and CDR2 FQNEAQ. CDR3 nucleotides: TGTGCCAGCAGCATCGAACACAGGGAGAACACTGAAGCTTTCTTT. This sequence encodes CASSIEHRENTEAFF.

The chain joins TRBV7-3 to TRBJ2-1, with 12 bases aligning to TRBD2. V was clipped by 4 bases and J by 7 bases; unmatched bases: 8. Germline CDR1 is SGHTA and CDR2 is FQGTGA. The CDR3 length is 16 residues. The CDR3 region has the DNA TGTGCCAGCAGCTCGCCCCGGCTAGCGGGAGGGAATGAGCAGTTCTTC. Translation: CASSSPRLAGGNEQFF.

The V call is TRBV7-9, the J call TRBJ2-7; a weak D match, TRBD1 (6 bases). Trimming stripped 5 bases from V and 3 bases from J, with 14 bases between. Germline CDR1 is SEHNR and CDR2 is FQNEAQ (reference sequence). The CDR3 spans 14 residues. The CDR3 DNA reads as TGTGCCAGCAGCCGGACCGGGACAAGCTACGAGCAGTACGTC. It yields the protein CASSRTGTSYEQYV.

The chain joins TRBV4-2 to TRBJ1-2, with a possible D match to TRBD1 (5 bases). There are 15 residues in the CDR3. Germline V CDR1 and CDR2: LGHNA, YNFKEQ. V was trimmed by 0 bases and J by 11 bases, leaving 19 bases between them. The CDR3 reads CASSQDQGGVVGYTF. The CDR3 DNA reads TGTGCCAGCAGCCAAGATCAAGGAGGGGTGGTCGGGTACACCTTC.

In its sample, this clone was seen once. This chain connects TRBV13 to TRBJ2-7; 8 bases fit TRBD1. Trimming took 5 bases from V and 4 from J; bases not matched to a gene: 10. This CDR3 spans 15 amino acids. From germline, CDR1 is PRHDT and CDR2 FYEKMQ (reference sequence). The CDR3 protein is CASSLFGTGPYEQYF. CDR3 nucleotide sequence: TGTGCCAGCAGCCTATTCGGGACAGGACCGTACGAGCAGTACTTC.

This clone has just a few counts. The chain joins TRBV6-1 to TRBJ1-5; D not resolved. The V end lost 5 bases, the J end lost 7 bases, and 15 bases lay between the germline ends. From germline, CDR1 is MNHNS and CDR2 SASEGT. This CDR3 is 14 amino acids long. The DNA for the CDR3 is TGTGCCAGCAGTATAGGCCCTCTAGTACAGCCCCAGCATTTT. Its translation is CASSIGPLVQPQHF.

The V call is TRBV28, the J call TRBJ1-1; weak D call: TRBD1 (5 bases). Germline V lookup: CDR1 MDHEN, CDR2 SYDVKM. V was pared by 2 bases and J by 3 bases, with 7 bases between. The CDR3 spans 13 residues. CDR3 loop: CASSLGGDTEAFF. The DNA for the CDR3 is TGTGCCAGCAGTTTAGGGGGGGACACTGAAGCTTTCTTT. Full variable domain (remainder filled in from reference TRBV28 and TRBJ1-1): DVKVTQSSRYLVKRTGEKVFLECVQDMDHENMFWYRQDPGLGLRLIYFSYDVKMKEKGDIPEGYSVSREKKERFSLILESASTNQTSMYLCASSLGGDTEAFFGQGTRLTVV.

This chain joins TRBV19 and TRBJ2-1, with 7 nucleotides matching TRBD2. Germline CDR1 LNHDA, CDR2 SQIVND (reference sequence). Germline trimming cut 3 bases from V and 8 bases from J; bases unmatched to any gene: 7. The length of the CDR3 is 14 residues. Here the CDR3 reads CASSMGGGYDEQFF. CDR3 DNA: TGTGCCAGTAGTATGGGGGGAGGGTATGATGAGCAGTTCTTC.

J is TRBJ1-3 and V is TRBV18; tentatively, D is TRBD1 (6 bases). V was cut by 3 bases and J by 4 bases, with 10 bases left in between. The CDR3 is 14 amino acids. Germline V gives CDR1 KGHSH, CDR2 LQKENI. The CDR3 DNA follows: TGTGCCAGCTCACCCGCGACAGGAGGAAACACCATATATTTT. This encodes CASSPATGGNTIYF.

This clone was picked up a small number of times. This chain links TRBV6-6 with TRBJ1-1; D is ambiguous. Trimming removed 0 bases at V and 11 bases at J, with 10 bases between. Germline loops: CDR1 MNHNY, CDR2 SVGAGI (reference sequence). This CDR3 is built from 12 residues. CDR3 residues: CASSYSRDNAFF. The CDR3 coding sequence is TGTGCCAGCAGTTACTCACGGGATAATGCTTTCTTT.

The V gene is TRBV20-1, the J gene TRBJ2-1; D is undetermined. V gave up 4 bases and J gave up 3 bases, with 4 bases separating them. This CDR3 has 11 residues. The germline V gene encodes CDR1 DFQATT and CDR2 SNEGSKA (reference sequence). The CDR3 spells CSATIYNEQFF. Written as DNA, the CDR3 is TGCAGTGCTACCATCTACAATGAGCAGTTCTTC.

V is TRBV7-2 and J is TRBJ1-4; D is possibly TRBD1 (6 bases). Germline V gene data show CDR1 as SGHTA and CDR2 as FQGNSA. V was cut by 5 bases and J by 8 bases, with 18 bases left in between. The CDR3 contains 15 residues. The CDR3 DNA is TGTGCCAGCAGCCAACAGGGCGGTTTGGGCGAAAAACTGTTTTTT. Translating gives CASSQQGGLGEKLFF.

The chain employs TRBV14 and TRBJ2-1; the D gene is possibly TRBD2 (5 bases). The CDR3 covers 13 residues. The V end lost 6 bases, the J end lost 8 bases, and 14 bases lay between the germline ends. Germline CDR1 SGHDN, CDR2 FVKESK. CDR3 residues: CASSHPLEDEQFF. Here the CDR3 DNA reads TGTGCCAGCAGTCACCCCCTGGAGGATGAGCAGTTCTTC. The entire variable domain, with the rest obtained from reference TRBV14 and TRBJ2-1, is as follows: EAGVTQFPSHSVIEKGQTVTLRCDPISGHDNLYWYRRVMGKEIKFLLHFVKESKQDESGMPNNRFLAERTGGTYSTLKVQPAELEDSGVYFCASSHPLEDEQFFGPGTRLTVL.

V usage is TRBV5-8 and J usage is TRBJ1-4; a weak D match, TRBD1 (5 bases). CDR3 size: 15 residues. The germline gives CDR1 SGHTS, CDR2 YDEGEE. The V end was cut by 4 bases, the J end by 2 bases, with 12 bases between. This chain's CDR3 is CASSREGFTNEKLFF. The DNA for the CDR3 is TGTGCCAGCAGCCGGGAGGGGTTCACTAATGAAAAACTGTTTTTT.

The CDR3 DNA reads as TGTGCCTGGAGTGTACGAGGGACAGGGGGCTTTTCACCCCTCCACTTT. Its translation is CAWSVRGTGGFSPLHF. This chain links TRBV30 with TRBJ1-6, with 12 bases that match TRBD1. CDR3 length: 16 amino acids. Germline CDR1 GTSNPN, CDR2 SVGIG (reference sequence). V lost 0 bases, J lost 9 bases, and 6 bases stayed unmatched.

This clone was seen only once. The chain is built from TRBV5-1 and TRBJ1-2; 7 nucleotides line up with TRBD1. This CDR3 spans 15 amino acids. Trimming took 4 bases from V and 4 from J; bases not matched to a gene: 10. CDR1 is SGHRS and CDR2 is YFSETQ in the germline V gene. The CDR3 DNA reads as TGCGCCAGCAGCCCAGGCATGGGACAGATCTATGGCTACACCTTC. This encodes CASSPGMGQIYGYTF. The full variable domain, completed using reference TRBV5-1 and TRBJ1-2, is KAGVTQTPRYLIKTRGQQVTLSCSPISGHRSVSWYQQTPGQGLQFLFEYFSETQRNKGNFPGRFSGRQFSNSRSEMNVSTLELGDSALYLCASSPGMGQIYGYTFGSGTRLTVV.

The J gene is TRBJ1-5, the V gene TRBV30; TRBD1 matches 7 bases. The CDR3 is 13 amino acids. Unmatched junction bases numbered 3, after V lost 4 bases and J lost 3 bases. Germline CDR1 reads GTSNPN; CDR2 reads SVGIG (reference sequence). The CDR3 spells CAWNTGANQPQHF. CDR3 DNA sequence: TGTGCCTGGAACACAGGGGCCAATCAGCCCCAGCATTTT.